This record concerns one T cell receptor (beta chain) sequence. In the authors' workflow: The assay estimated nucleated cells by amplifying reference gene primers. Produced via immunoSEQ multiplex PCR; TCRdb's table is partial and in-frame only. The V and J calls and the clone size are those of that table, but D and trimming were determined from the DNA. Of roughly 300,000 clones listed, roughly 84% are singletons. This CDR3 is 20 amino acids long. In germline, CDR1 is LNHDA, CDR2 SQIVND (reference sequence). With V trimmed by 7 bases and J by 2 bases, 24 bases remained unmatched. The sample is drawn from a study of blood T cell repertoires in COVID-19. Turning to the study itself: COVID-19 samples, acute and convalescent, were from the United States, Italy and Spain. PBMCs, B-cell-depleted T cells, or T cells were the source of the cDNA or gDNA that made up the material.

Participants were placed into cohorts based on the clinical history they reported. Sequenced material: PBMCs or T cells enriched from blood (not recorded which). This TCR came from a woman aged 25-40 years who had recovered from COVID-19. The V and J genes are TRBV19 and TRBJ1-1, with TRBD1 matching 8 bases. For the CDR3, the DNA is TGTGCCAGTACCATGGGTCGGGACAGGTACCCTTCTTGGTATAACACTGAAGCTTTCTTT. This translates into CASTMGRDRYPSWYNTEAFF.